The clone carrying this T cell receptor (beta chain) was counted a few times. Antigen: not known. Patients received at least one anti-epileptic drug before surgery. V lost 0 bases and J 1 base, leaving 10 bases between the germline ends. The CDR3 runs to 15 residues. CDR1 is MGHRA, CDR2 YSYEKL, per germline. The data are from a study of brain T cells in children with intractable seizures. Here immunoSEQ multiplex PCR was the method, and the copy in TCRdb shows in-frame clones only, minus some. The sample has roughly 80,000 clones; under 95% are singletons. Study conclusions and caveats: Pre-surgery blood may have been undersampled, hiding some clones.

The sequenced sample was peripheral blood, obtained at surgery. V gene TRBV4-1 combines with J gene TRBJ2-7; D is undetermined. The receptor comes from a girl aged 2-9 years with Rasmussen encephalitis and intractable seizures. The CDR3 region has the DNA TGCGCCAGCAGCCAAGATCTTAGGCCGTCCTACGAGCAGTACTTC. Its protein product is CASSQDLRPSYEQYF.